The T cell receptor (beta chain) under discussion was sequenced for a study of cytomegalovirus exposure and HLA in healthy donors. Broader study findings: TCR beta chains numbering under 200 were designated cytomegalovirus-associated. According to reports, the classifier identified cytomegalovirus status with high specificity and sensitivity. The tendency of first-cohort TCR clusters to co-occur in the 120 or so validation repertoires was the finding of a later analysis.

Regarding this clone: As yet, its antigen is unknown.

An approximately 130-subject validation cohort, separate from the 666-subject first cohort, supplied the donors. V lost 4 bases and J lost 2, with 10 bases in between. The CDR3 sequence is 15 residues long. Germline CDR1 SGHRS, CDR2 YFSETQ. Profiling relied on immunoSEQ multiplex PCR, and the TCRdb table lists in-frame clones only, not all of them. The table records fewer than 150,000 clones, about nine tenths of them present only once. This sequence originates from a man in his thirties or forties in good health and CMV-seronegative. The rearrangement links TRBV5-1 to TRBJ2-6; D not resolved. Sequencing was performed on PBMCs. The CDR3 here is CASSDKTAGANVLTF. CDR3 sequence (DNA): TGCGCCAGCAGCGACAAGACGGCTGGGGCCAACGTCCTGACTTTC.